The clone carrying this TCR beta chain was recorded many times. Its matching antigen is unknown. The data were taken from a study of T cells after yellow fever vaccination. The study's findings and limits: Relatively few clonotypes were ones that appeared in both CD4 and CD8 compartments.

Trimming pared 5 bases from V and 12 bases from J, leaving 18 bases between. Germline-derived CDR1 and CDR2 are SGHRS and YFSETQ. The CDR3 contains 13 residues. TCRdb used MiXCR to reprocess the 5' RACE reads, holding one entry per CDR3 protein. Found here are some 250,000 distinct CDR3 sequences, roughly 4% of them singletons; the top ten hold around a fifth. The sample here was PBMCs, taken 15 days after the yellow fever booster vaccination. The V gene is TRBV5-1, the J gene TRBJ2-1; D assignment may be TRBD1 or TRBD2 (6 bases each). The sequence derives from a man aged 18-30 years who received the YFV17D yellow fever vaccine. The CDR3 reads CASRTGTGGGQFF. CDR3 coding DNA: TGCGCCAGCAGGACCGGGACCGGAGGGGGGCAGTTCTTC.